This TCR beta chain was identified in a study of CD8 T cells in Susac syndrome. CD8+ and CD4+ T cells were negatively isolated; TEMRA cells were FACS-enriched. RNA was extracted with the RNeasy kit, and a quantity of roughly 0.45 to 1 ug was reverse transcribed using random hexamers. TCRdb used MiXCR to reprocess the immunoSEQ multiplex PCR reads, holding one entry per CDR3 protein. The data show approximately 200,000 distinct CDR3 sequences, about 95% seen once. The germline V gene encodes CDR1 SGHDN and CDR2 FVKESK. The CDR3 runs to 18 residues. V dropped 4 bases and J dropped 0 bases, with 21 bases sitting between them.

Sequencing input: CD4+ T cells from PBMCs. The rearrangement links TRBV14 to TRBJ1-1; D ambiguous. The source is a human donor with multiple sclerosis. The CDR3 protein is CASSPRGLRSLMNTEAFF. The CDR3 nucleotides are TGTGCCAGCAGCCCACGCGGGCTCAGGTCTCTTATGAACACTGAAGCTTTCTTT. The full variable domain, in which reference TRBV14 and TRBJ1-1 provide the parts outside the CDR3, is EAGVTQFPSHSVIEKGQTVTLRCDPISGHDNLYWYRRVMGKEIKFLLHFVKESKQDESGMPNNRFLAERTGGTYSTLKVQPAELEDSGVYFCASSPRGLRSLMNTEAFFGQGTRLTVV.